The clone carrying this T cell receptor (beta chain) came up a few times. Antigen: not known. This entry comes from a study of T cells in Graves' hyperthyroidism and ophthalmopathy. The investigators amplified TCR beta CDR3 regions from RNA transcripts. Carried out on the TCR CDR3, a first-round RT-PCR used the HTBI primer set. In TCRdb, the multiplex PCR reads were re-called with MiXCR into one record per CDR3 protein. The sample carries about 640,000 distinct CDR3 sequences, around 21% recorded once. The CDR3 has 13 amino acids. Trimming pared 6 bases from V and 7 bases from J, leaving 18 bases between. In germline, CDR1 is DFQATT, CDR2 SNEGSKA (reference sequence). Uncontrolled infection, other autoimmune disease, pregnancy or lactation disqualified patients from enrolment. Cells are PBMCs isolated from about 10 ml of fresh blood. Broader study findings: Appearing also in blood were most of the thyroid clonotypes expanded above 0.001. The model predicted ophthalmopathy a median around six months before onset.

The clonotype was recovered from a man under 40 with Graves' ophthalmopathy. V usage is TRBV20-1 and J usage is TRBJ2-5; perhaps D is TRBD1 or TRBD2 (7 bases each). Material for sequencing was blood. This CDR3 is CSARGGVRGTQYF. CDR3 in DNA: TGCAGTGCCAGGGGGGGGGTCCGCGGGACCCAGTACTTC.